The next 9 T cell receptor beta chains were all read from a single sample in a study of blood T cell repertoires in COVID-19. Generated by immunoSEQ multiplex PCR, the TCRdb table keeps only in-frame clones and is missing some. The sample carries approximately 150,000 clones, over 70% recorded once. Material: peripheral blood. These receptors all stem from a man aged 65 to 85 who had recovered from COVID-19.

V and J are TRBV4-1 and TRBJ2-7; D remains ambiguous. V lost 0 bases, J lost 4 bases, and 10 bases lay in between. The CDR3 length is 14 residues. From germline, CDR1 is MGHRA and CDR2 YSYEKL. This CDR3 is CASSQDGVEYEQYF. CDR3 DNA: TGCGCCAGCAGCCAAGATGGTGTCGAGTACGAGCAGTACTTC.

The chain carries TRBV15 and TRBJ1-2; D is possibly TRBD1 (5 bases). Germline CDR1 is LNHNV and CDR2 is YYDKDF (reference sequence). This CDR3 comprises 13 residues. V shed 11 bases and J shed 8 bases, with 21 bases lying between them. This CDR3 is CAVGGFLVGGYTF. The CDR3 nucleotides read TGTGCCGTTGGGGGGTTCCTGGTTGGCGGCTACACCTTC.

The chain combines TRBV9 with TRBJ2-1; 8 nucleotides match TRBD2. The V gene's germline CDR1 is SGDLS and CDR2 YYNGEE. The CDR3 covers 18 residues. V dropped 1 base and J dropped 0; count of bases not matched to a gene: 9. The CDR3 here is CASSVWNGRVSSYNEQFF. As DNA, the CDR3 is TGTGCCAGCAGCGTATGGAACGGGAGGGTCTCCTCCTACAATGAGCAGTTCTTC.

The chain uses TRBV11-2 and TRBJ2-5; weak D call: TRBD1 (6 bases). The CDR3 consists of 16 residues. Germline CDR1 SGHAT, CDR2 FQNNGV. The ends were cut back, 6 bases at V and 5 bases at J, with 22 bases in the middle. This CDR3 reads CASSYRGSSRPETQYF. The CDR3 DNA is TGTGCCAGCAGTTATAGGGGGAGCTCTCGCCCCGAGACCCAGTACTTC.

V gene TRBV30 combines with J gene TRBJ1-5, with D possibly matching TRBD1 (5 bases). With 1 base removed from V and 2 bases from J, the gap between germline ends came to 6 bases. CDR3 length: 13 residues. The germline V gene has CDR1 GTSNPN and CDR2 SVGIG (reference sequence). The CDR3 sequence: CAWSEQGNQPQHF. The CDR3 coding sequence is TGTGCCTGGAGTGAACAGGGCAATCAGCCCCAGCATTTT. Looking up the rest from reference TRBV30 and TRBJ1-5 gives the full variable domain: SQTIHQWPATLVQPVGSPLSLECTVEGTSNPNLYWYRQAAGRGLQLLFYSVGIGQISSEVPQNLSASRPQDRQFILSSKKLLLSDSGFYLCAWSEQGNQPQHFGDGTRLSIL.

There are a few counts of this clone. V is TRBV21-1 and J is TRBJ2-7; the DNA was not compared with TRBD1, the D call given in the table. TRBV21-1 is noted as a pseudogene. The CDR3 runs 15 residues. The CDR3 reads CASSPPDRAYHEQYF. CDR3 nucleotides: TGTGCCAGCAGCCCACCAGACAGGGCCTACCACGAGCAGTACTTC.

The chain has TRBV19 and TRBJ2-1, with 8 positions matching TRBD1. The CDR3 totals 14 residues. Germline V gives CDR1 LNHDA, CDR2 SQIVND (reference sequence). The V segment lost 5 bases and the J segment 7 bases; nucleotides outside the gene matches: 7. CDR3 nucleotides: TGTGCCAGTAGTTGGGACAGGTGGGGGAATGAGCAGTTCTTC. Residues: CASSWDRWGNEQFF.

This clone was seen more than once but under ten times. The chain couples TRBV19 to TRBJ2-7; 9 bases line up with TRBD1. V shed 6 bases, J shed 3 bases, and the junction held 9 bases outside the gene matches. The CDR3 has 15 residues. Germline V gives CDR1 LNHDA, CDR2 SQIVND (reference sequence). DNA for the CDR3: TGTGCCAGTAGGCCGACCGGGACAGGGATCTACGAGCAGTACTTC. The encoded protein is CASRPTGTGIYEQYF.

This chain's CDR3 is CASSVADRTTGELFF. Here the CDR3 DNA reads TGTGCCAGCAGCGTAGCGGACAGGACCACCGGGGAGCTGTTTTTT. The rearrangement links TRBV9 to TRBJ2-2; 7 bases fit TRBD1. Germline trimming cut 0 bases from V and 4 bases from J; bases unmatched to any gene: 3. The CDR3 spans 15 residues. CDR1 is SGDLS and CDR2 is YYNGEE in the germline V gene.